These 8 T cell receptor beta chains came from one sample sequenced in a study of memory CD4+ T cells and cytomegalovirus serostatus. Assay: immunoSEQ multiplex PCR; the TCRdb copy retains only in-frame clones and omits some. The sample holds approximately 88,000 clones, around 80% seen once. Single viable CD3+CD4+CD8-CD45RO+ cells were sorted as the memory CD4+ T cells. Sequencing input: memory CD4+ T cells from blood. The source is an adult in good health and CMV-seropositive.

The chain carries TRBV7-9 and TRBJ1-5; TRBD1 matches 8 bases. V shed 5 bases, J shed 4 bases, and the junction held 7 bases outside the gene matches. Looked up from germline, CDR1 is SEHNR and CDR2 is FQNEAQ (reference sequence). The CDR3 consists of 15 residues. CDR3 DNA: TGTGCCAGCAGCCGGACAGGGAACGTGAATCAGCCCCAGCATTTT. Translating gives CASSRTGNVNQPQHF. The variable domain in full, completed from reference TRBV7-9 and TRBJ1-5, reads DTGVSQNPRHKITKRGQNVTFRCDPISEHNRLYWYRQTLGQGPEFLTYFQNEAQLEKSRLLSDRFSAERPKGSFSTLEIQRTEQGDSAMYLCASSRTGNVNQPQHFGDGTRLSIL.

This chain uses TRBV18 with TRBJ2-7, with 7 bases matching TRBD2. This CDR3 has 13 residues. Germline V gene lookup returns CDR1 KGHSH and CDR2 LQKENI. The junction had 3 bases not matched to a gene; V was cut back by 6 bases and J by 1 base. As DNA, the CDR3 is TGTGCCAGCTCGCGGGAGAGGTCCTACGAGCAGTACTTC. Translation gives CASSRERSYEQYF.

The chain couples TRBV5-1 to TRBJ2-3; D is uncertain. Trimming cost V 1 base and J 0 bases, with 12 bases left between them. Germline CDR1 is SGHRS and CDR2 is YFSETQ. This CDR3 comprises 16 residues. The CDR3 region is CASSLNGIGSTDTQYF. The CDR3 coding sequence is TGCGCCAGCAGCTTGAATGGAATAGGGAGCACAGATACGCAGTATTTT.

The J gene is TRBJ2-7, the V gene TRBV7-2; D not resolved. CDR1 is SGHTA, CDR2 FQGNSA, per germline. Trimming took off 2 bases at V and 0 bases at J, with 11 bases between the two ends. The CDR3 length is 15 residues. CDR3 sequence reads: CASSLISLSSYEQYF. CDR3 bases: TGTGCCAGCAGCTTAATCAGTCTGAGCTCCTACGAGCAGTACTTC.

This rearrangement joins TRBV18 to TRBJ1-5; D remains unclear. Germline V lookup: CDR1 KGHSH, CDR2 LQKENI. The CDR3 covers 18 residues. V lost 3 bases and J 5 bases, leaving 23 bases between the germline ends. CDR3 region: CASSPLATAGVGDQPQHF. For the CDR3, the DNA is TGTGCCAGCTCACCCTTGGCTACAGCGGGCGTTGGAGATCAGCCCCAGCATTTT.

The CDR3 coding sequence is TGTGCCAGCACCGCGACATCAGGGCTATCAGGAAACACCATATATTTT. It is translated as CASTATSGLSGNTIYF. The chain links TRBV19 to TRBJ1-3, with a possible D match to TRBD1 (5 bases). Germline loops: CDR1 LNHDA, CDR2 SQIVND (reference sequence). The V end lost 9 bases, the J end lost 4 bases, and 22 bases lay between the germline ends. CDR3 size: 16 residues.

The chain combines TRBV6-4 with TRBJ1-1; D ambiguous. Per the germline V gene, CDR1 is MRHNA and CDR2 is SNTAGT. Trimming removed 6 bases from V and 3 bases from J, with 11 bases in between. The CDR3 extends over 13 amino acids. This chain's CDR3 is CASSRTRDTEAFF. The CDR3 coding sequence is TGTGCCAGCAGCCGGACGAGGGACACTGAAGCTTTCTTT.

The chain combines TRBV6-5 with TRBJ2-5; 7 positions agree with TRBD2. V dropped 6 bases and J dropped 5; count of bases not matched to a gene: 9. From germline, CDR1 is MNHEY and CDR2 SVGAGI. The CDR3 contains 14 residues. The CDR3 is CASRASGNTETQYF. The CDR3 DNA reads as TGTGCCAGCAGGGCAAGCGGGAACACGGAGACCCAGTACTTC.